This TCR beta chain was identified during a study of regulatory T cells in long-lasting Graves disease. On this clonotype itself: What it recognizes is unknown.

Study observations and caveats: Relative to new patients (roughly 950), persistent patients exhibited greater sharing of public clonotypes (around 2,700).

V was clipped by 2 bases and J by 7 bases; unmatched bases: 2. The CDR3 contains 14 residues. Arm-PCR of CDR3 regions and iRepertoire HTBI primers were used to build TCR beta libraries. TCRdb re-analysed the multiplex PCR reads in MiXCR, keeping a single row per CDR3 protein. The sample comprises 500,000 or so distinct CDR3 sequences, 15% to 20% of which are singletons, and around a quarter rests with the top ten. Time point defined: newly diagnosed GD, antithyroid drugs for less than 3 months. The authors made the TCR library using RNA they extracted from PBMCs. The same sample was also used in a study of T cells in Graves' hyperthyroidism and ophthalmopathy.

The sequencing used peripheral blood mononuclear cells (PBMCs), collected at new diagnosis, from a patient treated with antithyroid drugs. The TCR sequence derives from a woman aged 40 to 65 with Graves disease. The chain recombines TRBV12-3 or TRBV12-4 with TRBJ1-5, with 10 bases identical to TRBD1. CDR3 sequence: CASSLRQGAQPQHF. In DNA form, the CDR3 reads TGTGCCAGCAGTTTACGACAGGGGGCACAGCCCCAGCATTTT.